The 9 T cell receptor beta chains listed next were all sequenced from one sample in a study of control samples from healthy donors and cancer patients (dated by TCRdb to about 2020). To prepare the library, the immunoSEQ multiplex PCR assay was applied. TCRdb provides this immuneACCESS table in a form limited to in-frame rearrangements. Some clones are lacking; in checked studies, under half of them reflect an unresolved V gene, and why the rest are absent is not known. This sample has about 130,000 clones in its table, and less than 95% of those were observed once. The ten top clones hold approximately 9% of the sample. Sequences were obtained from blood. The receptor source for this set is a man younger than 35 in good health.

This rearrangement joins TRBV7-9 to TRBJ2-6, with D hard to call. This CDR3 is built from 15 residues. Germline lookup yields CDR1 SEHNR and CDR2 FQNEAQ (reference sequence). V was shortened by 2 bases and J by 2 bases, with 7 bases between the two germline ends. The CDR3 nucleotides are TGTGCCAGCAGCTTAACGGGCACTGGGGCCAACGTCCTGACTTTC. It is translated as CASSLTGTGANVLTF.

CDR3 nucleotide sequence: TGTGCCAGCAGCTTCCCGGGACAGGGGGCCCGCGGCACTGAAGCTTTCTTT. This translates into CASSFPGQGARGTEAFF. The chain links TRBV5-6 to TRBJ1-1, with 12 bases that match TRBD1. Germline-derived CDR1 and CDR2 are SGHDT and YYEEEE. The CDR3 sequence is 17 residues long. J lost 4 bases, V lost 2 bases, and 9 bases had no gene match.

V gene TRBV7-9 combines with J gene TRBJ2-7, with D possibly being TRBD1 (6 bases). From germline, CDR1 is SEHNR and CDR2 FQNEAQ (reference sequence). This CDR3 is built from 15 residues. Between the trimmed V and J ends, which lost 4 bases and 1 base, there was a span of 14 bases. The CDR3 loop reads CASSSATGLSYEQYF. In DNA form, the CDR3 reads TGTGCCAGCAGCTCGGCGACAGGCCTATCCTACGAGCAGTACTTC.

CDR3 loop: CAWSGRLGRYEQYF. The CDR3 region has the DNA TGTGCCTGGAGTGGGAGACTAGGGAGGTACGAGCAGTACTTC. V gene TRBV30 combines with J gene TRBJ2-7; D is perhaps TRBD2 (6 bases). With 1 base removed from V and 4 bases from J, the gap between germline ends came to 14 bases. The length of the CDR3 is 14 residues. Germline V gives CDR1 GTSNPN, CDR2 SVGIG (reference sequence). The full variable domain, rest sourced from reference TRBV30 and TRBJ2-7, is SQTIHQWPATLVQPVGSPLSLECTVEGTSNPNLYWYRQAAGRGLQLLFYSVGIGQISSEVPQNLSASRPQDRQFILSSKKLLLSDSGFYLCAWSGRLGRYEQYFGPGTRLTVT.

The chain is built from TRBV7-9 and TRBJ1-5, with 9 nucleotides matching TRBD1. Germline lookup yields CDR1 SEHNR and CDR2 FQNEAQ (reference sequence). V gave up 5 bases and J gave up 3 bases; unmatched junction bases: 14. The CDR3 has 18 residues. This CDR3 is CASSPLPGTGRVNQPQHF. As DNA, the CDR3 is TGTGCCAGCAGCCCTCTACCCGGGACAGGGAGAGTCAATCAGCCCCAGCATTTT.

J is TRBJ2-1 and V is TRBV16, with TRBD1 matching 8 bases. Germline V gene sequence: CDR1 KGHSY, CDR2 FQNENV. The length of the CDR3 is 16 residues. V lost 1 base, J lost 7 bases, and 9 bases stayed unmatched. This chain's CDR3 is CASSQFGDRGANEQFF. The CDR3 coding sequence is TGTGCCAGCAGCCAATTTGGAGACAGGGGTGCAAATGAGCAGTTCTTC.

The rearrangement links TRBV5-1 to TRBJ1-2; the match to TRBD1 covers 7 bases. V lost 0 bases and J lost 4; bases outside the gene matches: 9. The germline V gene encodes CDR1 SGHRS and CDR2 YFSETQ. The CDR3 runs to 16 residues. CDR3 DNA sequence: TGCGCCAGCAGCTTGGCACAGACAGGGTCGGGCTATGGCTACACCTTC. Translated, it gives CASSLAQTGSGYGYTF.

With regard to this clone: Different DNA sequences within this sample yield the same CDR3. The J gene is TRBJ2-7, the V gene TRBV18; D is possibly TRBD1 (6 bases). V was trimmed by 3 bases and J by 3 bases, leaving 12 bases between them. Germline lookup yields CDR1 KGHSH and CDR2 LQKENI. There are 14 residues in the CDR3. The CDR3 loop reads CASSPGQGNYEQYF. DNA of the CDR3: TGTGCCAGCTCACCGGGGCAGGGGAACTACGAGCAGTACTTC.

The V and J genes are TRBV14 and TRBJ2-2; D gene uncertain. V dropped 2 bases and J dropped 0 bases, with 7 bases sitting between them. This CDR3 is built from 15 residues. Germline-derived CDR1 and CDR2 are SGHDN and FVKESK. CDR3 in amino acids: CASSQTEANTGELFF. CDR3 sequence (DNA): TGTGCCAGCAGCCAAACAGAAGCGAACACCGGGGAGCTGTTTTTT.